Listed below are T cell receptor beta chains from one sample, sequenced in a study of T-cell memory formation after mild COVID-19. TCRdb fed the 5' RACE reads into MiXCR, producing one record per CDR3 protein. Among about 340,000 distinct CDR3 sequences listed, under 25% were seen once. The sample consisted of PBMCs or a T cell subset sorted from them (not recorded which). These TCRs come from a man in his late teens or twenties who had mild COVID-19 (a few samples of this study predate the infection). Cell type and time point are not known. The CDR3 runs from the conserved cysteine through the conserved F or W. D genes are given only for firm matches. Clone size appears in some rows only: once, few, many, or a class for an expanded clone.

- | TRBJ1-5 | TRBV12-3/TRBV12-4 | many | TGTGCCAGCATGAGCAATCAGCCCCAGCATTTT | CASMSNQPQHF
TRBD2 | TRBJ2-1 | TRBV6-5 | - | TGTGCCAGCAGTAAACGGGGCGGGGGGGCCGGTGAGCAGTTCTTC | CASSKRGGGAGEQFF
- | TRBJ1-1 | TRBV3-1 | - | TGTGCCAGCACCGGGACCGCGAACACTGAAGCTTTCTTT | CASTGTANTEAFF
- | TRBJ2-2 | TRBV12-5 | - | TGTGCTAGTGGTGCCGGTACGATGGGGGTTCGGGTCCGGCGGGAGCTGTTTTTT | CASGAGTMGVRVRRELFF
TRBD2 | TRBJ2-7 | TRBV7-2 | - | TGTGCCAGCAGCTTAGCAGCGGGGGGCGCGAATGGGTACTTC | CASSLAAGGANGYF
TRBD2 | TRBJ2-1 | TRBV6-4 | few | TGTGCCAGCAGACTAGCGGGGGTTCTCTCCTACAATGAGCAGTTCTTC | CASRLAGVLSYNEQFF
- | TRBJ1-4 | TRBV19 | - | TGTGCCAGTACAGACCTCGGCGGGTATGAAAAACTGTTTTTT | CASTDLGGYEKLFF
- | TRBJ2-2 | TRBV7-9 | few | TGTGCCAGCAGCTTAGATAGGACAGCGAACACCGGGGAGCTGTTTTTT | CASSLDRTANTGELFF
- | TRBJ1-1 | TRBV5-1 | few | TGCGCCAGCAGCTTGGACAGGGCTGAAAACACTGAAGCTTTCTTT | CASSLDRAENTEAFF
TRBD1 | TRBJ1-6 | TRBV20-1 | few | TGCAGTGCAATCGACAGGGGCAATTCACCCCTCCACTTT | CSAIDRGNSPLHF
TRBD1 | TRBJ1-6 | TRBV12-3/TRBV12-4 | few | TGTGCCAGCAGTTCCACAGGGGGGTTGGGGTCACCCCTCCACTTT | CASSSTGGLGSPLHF
TRBD1 | TRBJ2-1 | TRBV6-2/TRBV6-3 | - | TGTGCCAGCAGTTACTTGGGACAGGGGACGAATGAGCAGTTCTTC | CASSYLGQGTNEQFF
TRBD2 | TRBJ2-1 | TRBV20-1 | few | TGCAGTGCTCGAACTAGCGGGATTTACAATGAGCAGTTCTTC | CSARTSGIYNEQFF
- | TRBJ2-1 | TRBV29-1 | - | TGCAGCGTTGAAGATCGTAGAAAAAAGGGGAATGAGCAGTTCTTC | CSVEDRRKKGNEQFF
- | TRBJ1-5 | TRBV28 | few | TGTGCCAGCAGCCGTGGCCTGGACTTCGCCCAGCATTTT | CASSRGLDFAQHF
TRBD2 | TRBJ2-3 | TRBV28 | many | TGTGCCACCACGGGACTAGCGGGGGACTCTAGCACAGATACGCAGTATTTT | CATTGLAGDSSTDTQYF
- | TRBJ1-1 | TRBV14 | few | TGTGCCAGCAGCCCGGTCGCCCCGTCGAACACTGAAGCTTTCTTT | CASSPVAPSNTEAFF
- | TRBJ2-5 | TRBV12-3/TRBV12-4 | few | TGTGCCAGCAGTTTTGGGGAAAATGCCCCGGAGACCCAGTACTTC | CASSFGENAPETQYF
TRBD1 | TRBJ2-2 | TRBV4-3 | few | TGCGCCAGCAGCCAAGATGGGACAGCCACCGGGGAGCTGTTTTTT | CASSQDGTATGELFF
TRBD1 | TRBJ2-4 | TRBV5-1 | - | TGCGCCAGCAGCTTGGGACAGGGGGCGGACATTCAGTACTTC | CASSLGQGADIQYF
- | TRBJ2-3 | TRBV3-1 | once | TGTGCCAGCAGCCAAGAACATTACATCTCAGATACGCAGTATTTT | CASSQEHYISDTQYF
- | TRBJ2-7 | TRBV3-1 | - | TGTGCCAGCAGTTCCGGGGCCACCTACGAGCAGTACTTC | CASSSGATYEQYF
- | TRBJ2-2 | TRBV20-1 | - | TGCAGTGCTCTAACCCATCCTACCGGGGAGCTGTTTTTT | CSALTHPTGELFF
TRBD2 | TRBJ2-4 | TRBV20-1 | few | TGCAGTGCTCTCGGGGGGGCCAAAAACATTCAGTACTTC | CSALGGAKNIQYF
- | TRBJ2-6 | TRBV6-5 | few | TGTGCCAGCAGTAGTCGGGGGGCAGGGGGTACTGGGGCCAACGTCCTGACTTTC | CASSSRGAGGTGANVLTF
TRBD2 | TRBJ2-7 | TRBV4-1 | - | TGCGCCAGCAGCATCGGACTAGCGTTAAACTACGAGCAGTACTTC | CASSIGLALNYEQYF
- | TRBJ2-3 | TRBV6-2/TRBV6-3 | - | TGTGCCAGCAGACATAACAGGGAGGCGGATACGCAGTATTTT | CASRHNREADTQYF